This T cell receptor beta chain was sequenced for a study of T cell repertoires in cytomegalovirus infection. About the research overall: HLA-B-restricted CMV epitopes that are well studied were used alongside recently identified HLA-C-restricted ones. Signatures in public TCR beta sequences pointed to both CMV infection and matching HLA type.

The CDR3 is 14 amino acids. Between the trimmed V and J ends, which lost 3 bases and 6 bases, there was a span of 15 bases. CDR1 is MNHNS, CDR2 SASEGT, per germline. In regard to this clonotype: Its antigen is still unknown.

Study results and limitations: Ex vivo, HLA-C-restricted CMV-specific TCR beta clonotypes prevailed over the rest of the response. Adding up the frequency of public TCR beta families identified people who carried CMV plus the relevant HLA.

TCRdb recomputed calls from the reads with MiXCR, one row per CDR3 protein. The sample has 700,000 to 950,000 distinct CDR3 sequences; about 31% are singletons. This rearrangement joins TRBV6-1 to TRBJ2-7; D unclear. This TCR was recovered from a human donor in good health (CMV status not recorded). Some clones in this sample may be carry-over from other donors' samples. The material was cultured CD8+ T cells from PBMCs, obtained from culture after CMV antigen stimulation. This chain's CDR3 is CASSEARISREQYF. The DNA of the CDR3 is TGTGCCAGCAGTGAGGCCAGGATTTCTCGCGAGCAGTACTTC.